A single sample is the source of the 17 T cell receptor beta chains below, sequenced in a study of cytomegalovirus exposure and HLA in healthy donors listed by TCRdb under 2017. The library was produced with the immunoSEQ multiplex PCR assay. A mixture of 60 forward primers for TCR Vbeta segments and 13 reverse primers for TCR Jbeta segments was used in the multiplex PCR. The source is immuneACCESS, and TCRdb retained only in-frame sequences with V and J called. Part of the clones is not carried over; for the studies checked, unresolved V genes explain less than half of this, and the remainder is unexplained. The sample table holds fewer than 200,000 clones, of which about 75% were seen once. Nearly 6.5% of the sample rests with the top ten. The sequencing sample was made of PBMCs. These receptors were collected from a man aged 35 to 55 in good health and CMV-seropositive.

The chain recombines TRBV4-1 with TRBJ2-1, with a tentative D call TRBD2 (6 bases). Trimming removed 0 bases at V and 5 bases at J, with 11 bases between. This CDR3 contains 15 residues. Germline-derived CDR1 and CDR2 are MGHRA and YSYEKL. CDR3 sequence: CASSQEWRDHNEQFF. Written as DNA, the CDR3 is TGCGCCAGCAGCCAAGAGTGGAGGGATCACAATGAGCAGTTCTTC.

The V call is TRBV4-2, the J call TRBJ1-1; 8 nucleotides align to TRBD1. The ends lost 0 bases at V and 10 bases at J; junction bases unmatched: 7. Germline V gene sequence: CDR1 LGHNA, CDR2 YNFKEQ. The CDR3 has 14 amino acids. CDR3 loop: CASSQERDRGGAFF. CDR3 DNA sequence: TGTGCCAGCAGCCAAGAACGTGACAGGGGCGGAGCTTTCTTT.

The chain carries TRBV29-1 and TRBJ2-1, with D tentatively TRBD2 (7 bases). This CDR3 contains 14 residues. Germline V gene lookup returns CDR1 SQVTM and CDR2 ANQGSEA. V lost 7 bases and J lost 5, with 18 bases in between. CDR3 region: CSAERGGADNEQFF. In DNA form, the CDR3 reads TGCAGCGCCGAGAGAGGGGGGGCGGACAATGAGCAGTTCTTC.

This clone has more than one count but fewer than ten. This chain links TRBV28 with TRBJ2-7, with TRBD1 identical over 8 bases. Trimming removed 5 bases from V and 2 bases from J; junction bases left unmatched: 5. The CDR3 is made up of 14 amino acids. Looked up from germline, CDR1 is MDHEN and CDR2 is SYDVKM. CDR3: CASSPGQGPYEQYF. CDR3 coding DNA: TGTGCCAGCAGTCCAGGACAGGGTCCCTACGAGCAGTACTTC. Based on the CDR3 plus reference TRBV28 and TRBJ2-7, the full variable domain is DVKVTQSSRYLVKRTGEKVFLECVQDMDHENMFWYRQDPGLGLRLIYFSYDVKMKEKGDIPEGYSVSREKKERFSLILESASTNQTSMYLCASSPGQGPYEQYFGPGTRLTVT.

The chain employs TRBV29-1 and TRBJ2-7; D is perhaps TRBD2 (7 bases). From germline, CDR1 is SQVTM and CDR2 ANQGSEA. The ends were cut back, 4 bases at V and 6 bases at J, with 19 bases in the middle. The CDR3 totals 14 residues. CDR3 coding DNA: TGCAGCGTTGCTGCAGGTGCGGGGGCATCCGAGCAGTACTTC. This gives the protein CSVAAGAGASEQYF.

As for this clone: One junction end disagrees with the germline gene, perhaps due to a read error. CDR3 sequence: CASGAGVAKNSQYF. The CDR3 DNA reads TGTGCCAGCGGGGCAGGTGTAGCCAAAAACAGTCAGTACTTC. The V call is TRBV2, the J call TRBJ2-4, with D perhaps TRBD1 (5 bases). CDR3 length equals 14 residues. CDR1 and CDR2 from the germline V gene are SNHLY and FYNNEI.

The genes are TRBV6-4 and TRBJ1-5; the match to TRBD1 covers 7 bases. This CDR3 is built from 18 residues. Looked up from germline, CDR1 is MRHNA and CDR2 is SNTAGT. The J segment lost 5 bases and the V segment lost 5 bases, leaving 18 bases of the junction unmatched. CDR3 sequence: CASSNLRGGQTKDQPQHF. The CDR3 DNA reads TGTGCCAGCAGTAATCTCCGGGGGGGACAGACTAAAGATCAGCCCCAGCATTTT.

The chain uses TRBV25-1 and TRBJ2-3; maybe TRBD1 (5 bases). The germline CDR1 and CDR2 sequences are MGHDK and SYGVNS. Trimming cost V 4 bases and J 1 base, with 9 bases left between them. The CDR3 contains 14 residues. DNA of the CDR3: TGTGCCAGCAGTGGCACAGGCCGCACAGATACGCAGTATTTT. Translation: CASSGTGRTDTQYF. Supplemented by reference TRBV25-1 and TRBJ2-3, the full variable domain reads EADIYQTPRYLVIGTGKKITLECSQTMGHDKMYWYQQDPGMELHLIHYSYGVNSTEKGDLSSESTVSRIRTEHFPLTLESARPSHTSQYLCASSGTGRTDTQYFGPGTRLTVL.

This clone has a single count. The rearrangement uses TRBV9 and TRBJ2-5; 8 nucleotides line up with TRBD1. The germline CDR1 and CDR2 sequences are SGDLS and YYNGEE. This CDR3 is 16 amino acids long. Trimming removed 0 bases from V and 7 bases from J; junction bases left unmatched: 11. CDR3 sequence: CASSVESGQGRGTQYF. The CDR3 nucleotides read TGTGCCAGCAGCGTAGAAAGTGGACAGGGTAGGGGGACCCAGTACTTC.

This clone has more than one count but fewer than ten. The chain uses TRBV19 and TRBJ2-7; 7 nucleotides agree with TRBD2. The J segment lost 3 bases and the V segment lost 7 bases, leaving 9 bases of the junction unmatched. The CDR3 contains 14 residues. Germline assignment: CDR1 LNHDA and CDR2 SQIVND (reference sequence). CDR3 region: CASNWEGPNYEQYF. In DNA form, the CDR3 reads TGTGCCAGTAACTGGGAGGGCCCCAACTACGAGCAGTACTTC. Filled out from reference TRBV19 and TRBJ2-7, the complete variable domain reads DGGITQSPKYLFRKEGQNVTLSCEQNLNHDAMYWYRQDPGQGLRLIYYSQIVNDFQKGDIAEGYSVSREKKESFPLTVTSAQKNPTAFYLCASNWEGPNYEQYFGPGTRLTVT.

The chain links TRBV5-1 to TRBJ2-5, with D uncertain. With the DNA end fitting TRBJ2-7 better, the J assignment may be wrong. Germline V gene data show CDR1 as SGHRS and CDR2 as YFSETQ. The CDR3 spans 16 residues. The CDR3 DNA follows: TGCGCCAGCAGCCGCGACTCCTTCCCCCTATCCTACGAGCAGTACTTC. Its translation: CASSRDSFPLSYEQYF.

The V and J genes are TRBV19 and TRBJ1-5; the match to TRBD1 covers 10 bases. The CDR3 sequence is 17 residues long. V lost 6 bases, J lost 1 base, and 9 bases stayed unmatched. Germline CDR1 LNHDA, CDR2 SQIVND (reference sequence). As DNA, the CDR3 is TGTGCCAGTAGCATGACAGGGGGCGCGGGAAGCAATCAGCCCCAGCATTTT. Protein sequence: CASSMTGGAGSNQPQHF.

Remarks on this clone: An end of the junction differs from the germline gene, which may be a read error. Other DNA sequences in the sample encode the same CDR3. The V call is TRBV9, the J call TRBJ2-5; possible D gene TRBD2, 6 bases. The CDR3 extends over 15 amino acids. The germline gives CDR1 SGDLS, CDR2 YYNGEE. CDR3 in amino acids: CASSVASAYQETQYF. CDR3 nucleotide sequence: TGTGCCAGCAGCGTAGCTAGCGCCTACCAAGAGACCCAATACTTC.

The J gene is TRBJ2-7, the V gene TRBV4-1, with a weak D call TRBD2 (6 bases). The CDR3 spans 15 residues. V was shortened by 4 bases and J by 0 bases, with 13 bases between the two germline ends. Germline V gene sequence: CDR1 MGHRA, CDR2 YSYEKL. The CDR3 region has the DNA TGCGCCAGCAGCCCTTTAGCGGACCCCTCCTACGAGCAGTACTTC. This sequence encodes CASSPLADPSYEQYF.

The chain employs TRBV10-3 and TRBJ2-5; 12 positions agree with TRBD1. The J call may be mistaken, given a closer DNA end match to TRBJ2-7. In germline, CDR1 is ENHRY, CDR2 SYGVKD. The CDR3 contains 12 residues. The chain's CDR3 is CATGQGAGEQYF. In DNA, the CDR3 is TGTGCCACGGGACAGGGGGCTGGCGAGCAGTACTTC.

The CDR3 sequence: CASEGGSNQPQHF. The CDR3, as DNA: TGTGCCAGTGAAGGAGGGAGCAATCAGCCCCAGCATTTT. The V and J genes are TRBV19 and TRBJ1-5; D gene ambiguous. CDR3 length: 13 amino acids. Germline V gene data show CDR1 as LNHDA and CDR2 as SQIVND (reference sequence). V was pared by 8 bases and J by 1 base, with 9 bases between.

To note about this clone: The junction departs from the called germline gene at one end, perhaps through a read error. V and J are TRBV2 and TRBJ1-2; TRBD1 is a possible D gene (5 bases). Per the germline V gene, CDR1 is SNHLY and CDR2 is FYNNEI. This CDR3 has 13 amino acids. The CDR3 nucleotides are TGTGCCAGCAGTGAAGCGCTTCAGGGATCCAGCCCCTTC. Translation gives CASSEALQGSSPF.